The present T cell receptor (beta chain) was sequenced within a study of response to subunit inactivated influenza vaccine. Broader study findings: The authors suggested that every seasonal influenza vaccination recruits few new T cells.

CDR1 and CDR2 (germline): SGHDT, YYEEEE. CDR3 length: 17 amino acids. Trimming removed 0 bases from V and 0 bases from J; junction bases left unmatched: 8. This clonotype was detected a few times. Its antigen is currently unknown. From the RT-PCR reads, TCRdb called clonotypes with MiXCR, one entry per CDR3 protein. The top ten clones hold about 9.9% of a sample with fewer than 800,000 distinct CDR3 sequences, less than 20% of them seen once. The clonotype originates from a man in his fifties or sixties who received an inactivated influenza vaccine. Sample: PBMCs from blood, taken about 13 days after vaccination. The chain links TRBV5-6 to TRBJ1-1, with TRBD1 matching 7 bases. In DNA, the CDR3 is TGTGCCAGCAGCTTGGGACAGGGTTTAAAGATGAACACTGAAGCTTTCTTT. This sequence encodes CASSLGQGLKMNTEAFF.